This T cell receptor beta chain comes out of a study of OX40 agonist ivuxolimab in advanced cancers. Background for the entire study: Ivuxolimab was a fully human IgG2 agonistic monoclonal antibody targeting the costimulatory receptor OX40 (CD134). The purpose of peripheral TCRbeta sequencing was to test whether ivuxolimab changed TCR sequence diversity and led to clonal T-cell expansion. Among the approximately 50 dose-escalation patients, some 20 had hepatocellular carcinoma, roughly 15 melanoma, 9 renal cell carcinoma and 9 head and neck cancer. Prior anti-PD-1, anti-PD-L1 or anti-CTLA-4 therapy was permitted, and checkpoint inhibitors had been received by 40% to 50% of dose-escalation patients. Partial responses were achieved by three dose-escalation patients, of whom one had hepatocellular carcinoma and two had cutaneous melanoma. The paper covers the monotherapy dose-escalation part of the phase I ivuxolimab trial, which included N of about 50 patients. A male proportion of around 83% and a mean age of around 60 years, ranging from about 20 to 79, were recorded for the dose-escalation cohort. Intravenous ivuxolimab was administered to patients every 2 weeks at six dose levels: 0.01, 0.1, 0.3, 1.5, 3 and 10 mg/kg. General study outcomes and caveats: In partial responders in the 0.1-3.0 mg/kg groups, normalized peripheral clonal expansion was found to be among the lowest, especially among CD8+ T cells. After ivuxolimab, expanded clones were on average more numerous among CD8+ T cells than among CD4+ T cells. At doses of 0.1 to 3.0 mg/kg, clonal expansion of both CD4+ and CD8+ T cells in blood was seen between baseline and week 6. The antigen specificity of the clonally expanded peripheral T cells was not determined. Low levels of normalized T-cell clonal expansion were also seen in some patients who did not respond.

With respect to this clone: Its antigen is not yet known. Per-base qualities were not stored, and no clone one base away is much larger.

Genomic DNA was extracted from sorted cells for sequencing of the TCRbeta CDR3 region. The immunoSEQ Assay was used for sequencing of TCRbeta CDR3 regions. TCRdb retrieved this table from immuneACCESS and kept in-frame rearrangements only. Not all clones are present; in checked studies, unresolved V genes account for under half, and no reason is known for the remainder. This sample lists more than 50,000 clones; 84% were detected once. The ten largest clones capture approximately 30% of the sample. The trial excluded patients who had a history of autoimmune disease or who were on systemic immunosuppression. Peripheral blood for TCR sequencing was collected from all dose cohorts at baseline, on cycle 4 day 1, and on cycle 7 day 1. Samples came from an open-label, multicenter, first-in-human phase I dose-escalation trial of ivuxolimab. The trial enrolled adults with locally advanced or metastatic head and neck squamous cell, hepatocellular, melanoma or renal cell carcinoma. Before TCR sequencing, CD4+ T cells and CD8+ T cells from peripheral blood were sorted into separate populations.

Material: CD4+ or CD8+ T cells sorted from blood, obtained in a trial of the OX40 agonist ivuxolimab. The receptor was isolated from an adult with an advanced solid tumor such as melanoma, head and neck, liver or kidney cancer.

The nucleotide sequence reads as follows: TGCGCCAGCAGCCAAGAGGGACTAGCGGGACTAGCCAAAAACATTCAGTACTTC. It translates as CASSQEGLAGLAKNIQYF. The V and J genes are TRBV4-1 and TRBJ2-4; TRBD2 lines up with 13 middle nucleotides. CDR3 length: 18 amino acids, cysteine to phenylalanine. The DNA shown is the 54-base CDR3, in frame from base 1. In the germline V gene, CDR1 corresponds to MGHRA and CDR2 to YSYEKL. V has 0 bases trimmed and J has 0 bases trimmed; junction bases matching no gene number 2.